This T cell receptor beta chain was captured in a study of shared clonotypes between healthy human individuals. Those who donated were healthy HIV-negative adults, with no recent acute infections or vaccinations reported. CDR1 is SGHKS, CDR2 YYEKEE, per germline (reference sequence). V gave up 5 bases and J gave up 6 bases; unmatched junction bases: 7. The CDR3 runs to 14 residues. The protocol was immunoSEQ multiplex PCR, while the TCRdb copy is restricted to in-frame clones and leaves out a portion. The table lists roughly 500,000 clones, about 82% of them singletons. The sequenced sample consisted of PBMCs. The receptor was isolated from a middle-aged woman in good health. Some clones in this sample may be carry-over from other donors' samples. This chain uses TRBV5-5 with TRBJ2-2; TRBD1 matches 7 bases. DNA for the CDR3: TGTGCCAGCAGGCACAGACAGGGTCCCGGGGAGCTGTTTTTT. It codes for CASRHRQGPGELFF.